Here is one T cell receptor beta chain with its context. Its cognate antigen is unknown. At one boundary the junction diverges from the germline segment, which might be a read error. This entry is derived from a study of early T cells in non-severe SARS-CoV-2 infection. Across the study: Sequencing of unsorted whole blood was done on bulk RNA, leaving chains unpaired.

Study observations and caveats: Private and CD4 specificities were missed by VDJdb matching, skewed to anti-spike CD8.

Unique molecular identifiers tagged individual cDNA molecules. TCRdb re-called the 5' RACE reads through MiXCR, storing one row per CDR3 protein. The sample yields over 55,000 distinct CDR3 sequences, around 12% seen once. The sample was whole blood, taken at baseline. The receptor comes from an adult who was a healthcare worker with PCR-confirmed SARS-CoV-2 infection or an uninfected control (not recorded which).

DNA of the CDR3: TGTGCTAGCAGCTTAGAATGGGTGAACGCGAACACCGGGGAGCTGTTTTTT. It encodes CASSLEWVNANTGELFF. The chain couples TRBV7-7 to TRBJ2-2; D uncertain. Germline CDR1 is SSHAT and CDR2 is FNYEAQ (reference sequence). The CDR3 covers 17 residues.